Reported below is one TCR beta chain. This CDR3 region has 13 residues. Germline CDR1 reads MDHEN; CDR2 reads SYDVKM. Trimming removed 4 bases at V and 6 bases at J, with 10 bases between. These data come from a study of blood T cell repertoires in COVID-19. The method was immunoSEQ multiplex PCR; TCRdb's version includes in-frame clones alone and lacks a portion of them. The repertoire consists of 99,000 or so clones, with approximately 88% occurring once and the leading ten covering 4.5% to 5.5%. The sequencing sample was made of peripheral blood. This chain connects TRBV28 to TRBJ2-1; D gene unclear. The origin of this receptor is a human donor in a cohort sampled during active COVID-19. CDR3 coding DNA: TGTGCCAGCAGTTCGACGGAGCTCAATGAGCAGTTCTTC. This encodes CASSSTELNEQFF.